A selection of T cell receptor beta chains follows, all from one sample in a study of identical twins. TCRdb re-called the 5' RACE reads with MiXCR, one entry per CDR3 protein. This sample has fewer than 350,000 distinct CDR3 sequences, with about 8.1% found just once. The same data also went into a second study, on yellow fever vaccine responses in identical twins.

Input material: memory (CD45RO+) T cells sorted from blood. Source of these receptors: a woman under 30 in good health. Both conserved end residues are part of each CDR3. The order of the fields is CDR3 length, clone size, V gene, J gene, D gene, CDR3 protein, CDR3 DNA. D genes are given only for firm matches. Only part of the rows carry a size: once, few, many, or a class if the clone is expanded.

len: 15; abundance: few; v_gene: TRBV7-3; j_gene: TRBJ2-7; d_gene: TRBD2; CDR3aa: CASSPSGTNYREQYF; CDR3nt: TGTGCCAGCAGCCCGTCCGGGACTAATTACCGCGAGCAGTACTTC
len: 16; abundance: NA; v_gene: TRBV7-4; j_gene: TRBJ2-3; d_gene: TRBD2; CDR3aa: CASSQNPGLAGDTQYF; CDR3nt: TGTGCCAGCAGCCAAAATCCGGGACTAGCGGGAGATACGCAGTATTTT
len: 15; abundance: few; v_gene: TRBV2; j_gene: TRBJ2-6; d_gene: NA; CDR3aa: CASSESGTGANVLTF; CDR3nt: TGTGCCAGCAGTGAGTCCGGTACAGGGGCCAACGTCCTGACTTTC
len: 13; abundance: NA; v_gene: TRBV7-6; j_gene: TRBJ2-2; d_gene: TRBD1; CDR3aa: CASRQGGTGELFF; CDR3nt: TGTGCCAGCCGACAGGGTGGGACCGGGGAGCTGTTTTTT
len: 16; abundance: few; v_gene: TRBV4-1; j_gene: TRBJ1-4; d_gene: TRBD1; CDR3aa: CASSRSGTGVPGQLFF; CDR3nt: TGCGCCAGCAGCCGGTCCGGGACAGGGGTTCCGGGGCAACTGTTTTTT
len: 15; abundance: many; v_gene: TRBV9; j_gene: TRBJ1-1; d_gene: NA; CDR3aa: CASSVYVGPNTEAFF; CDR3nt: TGTGCCAGCAGCGTATATGTGGGCCCAAACACTGAAGCTTTCTTT
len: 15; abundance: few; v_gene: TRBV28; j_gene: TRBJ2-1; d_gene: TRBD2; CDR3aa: CASTILAGGRNEQFF; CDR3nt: TGTGCCAGCACCATACTAGCGGGAGGACGGAATGAGCAGTTCTTC
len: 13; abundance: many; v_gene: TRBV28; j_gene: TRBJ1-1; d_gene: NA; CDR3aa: CASRLGRNTEAFF; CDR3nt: TGTGCCAGCAGGCTCGGACGGAACACTGAAGCTTTCTTT
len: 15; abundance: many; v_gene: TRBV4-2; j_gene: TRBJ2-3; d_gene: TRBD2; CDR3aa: CASSQVGLGVDTQYF; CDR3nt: TGTGCCAGCAGCCAAGTAGGACTAGGGGTGGATACGCAGTATTTT
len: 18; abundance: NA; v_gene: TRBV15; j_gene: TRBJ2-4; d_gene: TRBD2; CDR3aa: CATSRDFSGIGAKNIQYF; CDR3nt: TGTGCCACCAGCAGAGACTTTAGCGGGATAGGAGCCAAAAACATTCAGTACTTC